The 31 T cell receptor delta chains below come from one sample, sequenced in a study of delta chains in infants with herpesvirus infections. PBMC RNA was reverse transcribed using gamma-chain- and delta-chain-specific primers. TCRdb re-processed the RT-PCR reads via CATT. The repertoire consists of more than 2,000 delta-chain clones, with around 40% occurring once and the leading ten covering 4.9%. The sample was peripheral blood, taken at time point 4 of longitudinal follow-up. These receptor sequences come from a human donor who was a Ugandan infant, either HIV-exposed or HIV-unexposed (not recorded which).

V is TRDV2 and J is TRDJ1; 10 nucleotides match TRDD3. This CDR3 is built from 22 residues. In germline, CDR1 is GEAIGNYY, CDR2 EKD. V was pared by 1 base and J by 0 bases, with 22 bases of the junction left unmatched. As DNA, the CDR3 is TGTGCCTGTGACACTCTCCTGGGTGGGGGATACCCTCATACCCAAGACACCGATAAACTCATCTTT. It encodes CACDTLLGGGYPHTQDTDKLIF.

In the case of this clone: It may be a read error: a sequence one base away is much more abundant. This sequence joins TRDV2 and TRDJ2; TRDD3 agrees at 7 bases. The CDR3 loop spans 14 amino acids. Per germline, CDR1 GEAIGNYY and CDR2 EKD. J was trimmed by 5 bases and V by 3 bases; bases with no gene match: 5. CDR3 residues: CACDAWGDTAQLFF. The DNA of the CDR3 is TGTGCCTGTGACGCCTGGGGGGATACAGCACAACTCTTCTTT.

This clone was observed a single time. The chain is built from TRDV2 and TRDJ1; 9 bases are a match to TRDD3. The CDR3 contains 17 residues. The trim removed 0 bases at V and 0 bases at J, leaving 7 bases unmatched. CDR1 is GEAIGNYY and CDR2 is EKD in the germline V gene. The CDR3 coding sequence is TGTGCCTGTGACACCTTACTGGGGGAGTCGTACACCGATAAACTCATCTTT. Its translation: CACDTLLGESYTDKLIF.

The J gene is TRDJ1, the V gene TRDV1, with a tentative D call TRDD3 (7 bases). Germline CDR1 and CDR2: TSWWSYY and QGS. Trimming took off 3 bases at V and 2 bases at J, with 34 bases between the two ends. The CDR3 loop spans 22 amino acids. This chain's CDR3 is CALGDSLPPTGVEGSETDKLIF. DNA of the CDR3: TGTGCTCTTGGGGATTCGCTTCCTCCAACTGGGGTTGAAGGTTCGGAGACCGATAAACTCATCTTT.

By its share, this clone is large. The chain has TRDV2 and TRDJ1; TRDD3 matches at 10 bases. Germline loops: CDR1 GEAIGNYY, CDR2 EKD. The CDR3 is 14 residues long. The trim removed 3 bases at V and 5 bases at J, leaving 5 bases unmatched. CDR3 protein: CACDVLGDEDKLIF. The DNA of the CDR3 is TGTGCCTGTGACGTACTGGGGGATGAAGATAAACTCATCTTT.

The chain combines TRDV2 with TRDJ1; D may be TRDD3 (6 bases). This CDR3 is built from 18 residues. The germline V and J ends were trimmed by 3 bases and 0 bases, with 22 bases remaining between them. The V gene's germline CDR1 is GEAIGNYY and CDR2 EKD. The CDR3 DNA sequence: TGTGCCTGTGACCCAGACCTGGGGACAACGCTTCACACCGATAAACTCATCTTT. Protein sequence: CACDPDLGTTLHTDKLIF.

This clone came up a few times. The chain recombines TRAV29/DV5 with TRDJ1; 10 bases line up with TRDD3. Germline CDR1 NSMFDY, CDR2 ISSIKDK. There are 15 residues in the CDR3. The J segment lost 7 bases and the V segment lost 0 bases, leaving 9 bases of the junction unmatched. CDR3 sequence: CAASEGLGDRSKLIF. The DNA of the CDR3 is TGTGCAGCAAGCGAGGGACTGGGGGATCGGAGTAAACTCATCTTT.

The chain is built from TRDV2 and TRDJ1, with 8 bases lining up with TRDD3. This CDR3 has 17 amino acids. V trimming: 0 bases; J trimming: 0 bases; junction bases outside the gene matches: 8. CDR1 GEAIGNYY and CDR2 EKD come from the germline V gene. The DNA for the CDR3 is TGTGCCTGTGACACCCCTGGGGGACCGCTGTACACCGATAAACTCATCTTT. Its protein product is CACDTPGGPLYTDKLIF.

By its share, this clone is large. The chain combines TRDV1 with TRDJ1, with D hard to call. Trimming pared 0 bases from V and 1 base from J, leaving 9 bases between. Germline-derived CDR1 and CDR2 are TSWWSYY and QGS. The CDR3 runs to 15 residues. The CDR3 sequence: CALGELPVITDKLIF. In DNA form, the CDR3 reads TGTGCTCTTGGGGAACTACCCGTTATCACCGATAAACTCATCTTT.

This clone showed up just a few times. The CDR3 loop reads CALGEPSYDFWATVVTDKLIF. The CDR3 bases are TGTGCTCTTGGGGAACCTTCCTACGACTTCTGGGCCACGGTAGTAACCGATAAACTCATCTTT. The chain employs TRDV1 and TRDJ1; 8 nucleotides align to TRDD2. The CDR3 length is 21 residues. The V segment lost 1 base and the J segment 2 bases; nucleotides outside the gene matches: 21. Germline CDR1 reads TSWWSYY; CDR2 reads QGS.

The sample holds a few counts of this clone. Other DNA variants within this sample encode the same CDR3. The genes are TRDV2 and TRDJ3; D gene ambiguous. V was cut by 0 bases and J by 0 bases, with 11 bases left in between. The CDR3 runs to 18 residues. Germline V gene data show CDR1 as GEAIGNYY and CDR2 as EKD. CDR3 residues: CACDTAGVSSWDTRQMFF. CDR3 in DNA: TGTGCCTGTGACACCGCCGGGGTAAGCTCCTGGGACACCCGACAGATGTTTTTC.

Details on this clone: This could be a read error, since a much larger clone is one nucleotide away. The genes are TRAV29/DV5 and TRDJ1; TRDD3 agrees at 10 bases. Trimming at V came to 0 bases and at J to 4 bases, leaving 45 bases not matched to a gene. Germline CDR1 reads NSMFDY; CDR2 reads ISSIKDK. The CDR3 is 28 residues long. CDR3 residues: CAASGMGDDTFKMRFWRDWGIMSDKLIF. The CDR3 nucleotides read TGTGCAGCAAGCGGAATGGGGGATGACACATTCAAAATGAGGTTCTGGCGCGACTGGGGGATCATGAGCGATAAACTCATCTTT.

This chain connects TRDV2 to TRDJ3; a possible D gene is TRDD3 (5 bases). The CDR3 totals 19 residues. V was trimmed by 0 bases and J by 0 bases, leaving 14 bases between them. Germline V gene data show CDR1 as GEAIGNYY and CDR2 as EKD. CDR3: CACDTAGGPSSWDTRQMFF. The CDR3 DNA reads TGTGCCTGTGACACCGCGGGGGGGCCCAGCTCCTGGGACACCCGACAGATGTTTTTC.

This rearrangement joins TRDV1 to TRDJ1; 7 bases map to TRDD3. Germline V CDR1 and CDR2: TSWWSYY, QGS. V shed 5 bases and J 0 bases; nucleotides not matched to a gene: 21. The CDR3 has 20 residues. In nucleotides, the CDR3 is TGTGCTCTTGGGTGCCTCGTGTACTGGGGAAGACCAGGAAACACCGATAAACTCATCTTT. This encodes CALGCLVYWGRPGNTDKLIF.

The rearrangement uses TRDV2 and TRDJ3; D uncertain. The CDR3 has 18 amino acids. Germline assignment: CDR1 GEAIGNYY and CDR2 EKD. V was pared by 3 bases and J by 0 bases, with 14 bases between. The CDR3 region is CACDFGTMSSWDTRQMFF. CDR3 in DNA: TGTGCCTGTGACTTCGGGACCATGAGCTCCTGGGACACCCGACAGATGTTTTTC.

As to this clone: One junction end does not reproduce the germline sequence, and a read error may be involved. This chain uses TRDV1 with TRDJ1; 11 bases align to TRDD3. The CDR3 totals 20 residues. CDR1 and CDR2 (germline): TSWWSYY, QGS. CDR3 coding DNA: TGTGCTCTTGAGGAATACGCGTCTAGGGCGCTGGGGGATACTACCGATAAACTCATCTTT. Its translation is CALEEYASRALGDTTDKLIF.

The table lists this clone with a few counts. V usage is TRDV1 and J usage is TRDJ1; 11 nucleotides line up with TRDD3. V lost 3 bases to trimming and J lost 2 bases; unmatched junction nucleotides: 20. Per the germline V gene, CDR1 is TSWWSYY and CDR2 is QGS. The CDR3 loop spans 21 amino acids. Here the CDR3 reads CALGEGSTSYWGIMRTDKLIF. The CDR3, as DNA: TGTGCTCTTGGGGAGGGGAGTACGTCCTACTGGGGGATAATGAGGACCGATAAACTCATCTTT.

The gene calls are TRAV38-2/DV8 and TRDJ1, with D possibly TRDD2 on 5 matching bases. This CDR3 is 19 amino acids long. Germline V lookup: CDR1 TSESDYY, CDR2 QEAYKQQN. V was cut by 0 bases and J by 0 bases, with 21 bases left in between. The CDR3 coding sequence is TGTGCTTATAGGAGCGCGCCCTACGGCTTGGCTTCATACACCGATAAACTCATCTTT. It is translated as CAYRSAPYGLASYTDKLIF.

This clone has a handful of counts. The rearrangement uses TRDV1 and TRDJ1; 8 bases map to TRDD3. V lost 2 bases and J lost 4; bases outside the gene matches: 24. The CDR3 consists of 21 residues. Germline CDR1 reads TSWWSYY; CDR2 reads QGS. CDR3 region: CALGEVSRWAYGIRGGDKLIF. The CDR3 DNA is TGTGCTCTTGGGGAAGTAAGTAGATGGGCCTACGGGATACGCGGAGGCGATAAACTCATCTTT.

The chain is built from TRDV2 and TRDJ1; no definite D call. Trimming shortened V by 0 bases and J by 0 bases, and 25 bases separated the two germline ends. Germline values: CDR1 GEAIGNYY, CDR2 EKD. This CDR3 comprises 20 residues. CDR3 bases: TGTGCCTGTGACACCGTCTCGGTAGGGTACCCTCCTCAGGACACCGATAAACTCATCTTT. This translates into CACDTVSVGYPPQDTDKLIF.

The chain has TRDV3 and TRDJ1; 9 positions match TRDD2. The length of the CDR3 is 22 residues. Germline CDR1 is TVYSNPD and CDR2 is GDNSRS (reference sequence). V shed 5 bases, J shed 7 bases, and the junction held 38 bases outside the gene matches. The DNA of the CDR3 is TGTGCCCCGTCCTTCCTACTGTGTGCGCGCGGATACGGGTTTAATTTCGGGGGTAAACTCATCTTT. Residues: CAPSFLLCARGYGFNFGGKLIF.

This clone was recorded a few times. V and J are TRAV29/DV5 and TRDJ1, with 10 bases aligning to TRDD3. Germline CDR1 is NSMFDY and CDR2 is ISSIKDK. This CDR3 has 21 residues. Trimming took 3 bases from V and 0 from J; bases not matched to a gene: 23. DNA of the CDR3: TGTGCAGCAACAACAGAGATGGGGATACTGGGGGATCTTGTGTACACCGATAAACTCATCTTT. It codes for CAATTEMGILGDLVYTDKLIF. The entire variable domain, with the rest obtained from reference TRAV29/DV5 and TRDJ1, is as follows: DQQVKQNSPSLSVQEGRISILNCDYTNSMFDYFLWYKKYPAEGPTFLISISSIKDKNEDGRFTVFLNKSAKHLSLHIVPSQPGDSAVYFCAATTEMGILGDLVYTDKLIFGKGTRVTVEP.

DNA of the CDR3: TGTGCCTGTGACACCGTCGGCGGTGGGGGATACAGTTTCTCCTGGGACACCCGACAGATGTTTTTC. Its protein product is CACDTVGGGGYSFSWDTRQMFF. V gene TRDV2 combines with J gene TRDJ3, with 10 positions matching TRDD3. Looked up from germline, CDR1 is GEAIGNYY and CDR2 is EKD. The CDR3 totals 22 residues. With 0 bases clipped from V and 0 bases from J, the junction kept 13 bases outside the gene matches.

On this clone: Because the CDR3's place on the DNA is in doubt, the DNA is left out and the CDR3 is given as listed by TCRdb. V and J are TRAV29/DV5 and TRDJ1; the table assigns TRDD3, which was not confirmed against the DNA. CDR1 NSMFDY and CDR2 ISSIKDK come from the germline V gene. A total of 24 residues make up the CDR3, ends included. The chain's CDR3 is CSVLLCSKREGSSTGGPHTDKLIF.

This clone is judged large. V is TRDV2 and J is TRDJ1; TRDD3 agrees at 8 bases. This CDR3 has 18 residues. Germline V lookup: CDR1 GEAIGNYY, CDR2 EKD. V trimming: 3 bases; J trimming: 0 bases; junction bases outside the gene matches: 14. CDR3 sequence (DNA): TGTGCCTGTGACGCCGTGGGGGATCCCCGACGGGACACCGATAAACTCATCTTT. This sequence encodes CACDAVGDPRRDTDKLIF.

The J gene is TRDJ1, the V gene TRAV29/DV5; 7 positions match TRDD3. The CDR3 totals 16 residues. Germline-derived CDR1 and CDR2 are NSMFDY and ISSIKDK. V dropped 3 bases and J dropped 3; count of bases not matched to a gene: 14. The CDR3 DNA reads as TGTGCAGCAAAGGGGGGATTCGGTCATAGAGCCGATAAACTCATCTTT. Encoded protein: CAAKGGFGHRADKLIF.

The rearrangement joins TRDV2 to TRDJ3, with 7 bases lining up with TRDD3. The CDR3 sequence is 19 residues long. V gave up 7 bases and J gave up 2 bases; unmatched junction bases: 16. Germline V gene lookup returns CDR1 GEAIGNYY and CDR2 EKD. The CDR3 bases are TGTGCCTGGATGTCTACTGGGGATGCTAGAGCCTGGGACACCCGACAGATGTTTTTC. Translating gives CAWMSTGDARAWDTRQMFF.

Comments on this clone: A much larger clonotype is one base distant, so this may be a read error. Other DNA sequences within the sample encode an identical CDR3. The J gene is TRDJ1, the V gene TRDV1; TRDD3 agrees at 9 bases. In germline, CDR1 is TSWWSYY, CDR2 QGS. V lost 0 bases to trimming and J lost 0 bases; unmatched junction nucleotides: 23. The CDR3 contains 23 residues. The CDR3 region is CALGELRKTHRWGITEYTDKLIF. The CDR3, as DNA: TGTGCTCTTGGGGAACTCCGCAAAACGCACCGATGGGGGATAACGGAGTACACCGATAAACTCATCTTT.

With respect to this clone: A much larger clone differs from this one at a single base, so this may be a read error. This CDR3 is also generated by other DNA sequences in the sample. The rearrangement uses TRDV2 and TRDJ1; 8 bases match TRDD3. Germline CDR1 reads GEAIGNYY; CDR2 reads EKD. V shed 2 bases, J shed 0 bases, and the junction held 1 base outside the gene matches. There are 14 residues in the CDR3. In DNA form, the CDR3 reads TGTGCCTGTGACAGACTGGGGGACACCGATAAACTCATCTTT. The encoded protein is CACDRLGDTDKLIF.

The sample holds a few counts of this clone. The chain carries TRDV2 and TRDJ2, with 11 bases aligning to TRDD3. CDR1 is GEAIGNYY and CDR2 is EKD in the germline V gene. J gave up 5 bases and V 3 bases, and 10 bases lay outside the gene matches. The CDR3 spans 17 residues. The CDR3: CACDPVSSGGYTAQLFF. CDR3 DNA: TGTGCCTGTGACCCCGTATCCTCTGGGGGATACACAGCACAACTCTTCTTT.

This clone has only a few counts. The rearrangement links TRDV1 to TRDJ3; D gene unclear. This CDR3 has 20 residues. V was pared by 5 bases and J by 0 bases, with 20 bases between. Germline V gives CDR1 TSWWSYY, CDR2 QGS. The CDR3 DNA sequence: TGTGCTCTTGGGTCGCCGAGGGCCGTTAGCAGCTCCTGGGACACCCGACAGATGTTTTTC. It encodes CALGSPRAVSSSWDTRQMFF.